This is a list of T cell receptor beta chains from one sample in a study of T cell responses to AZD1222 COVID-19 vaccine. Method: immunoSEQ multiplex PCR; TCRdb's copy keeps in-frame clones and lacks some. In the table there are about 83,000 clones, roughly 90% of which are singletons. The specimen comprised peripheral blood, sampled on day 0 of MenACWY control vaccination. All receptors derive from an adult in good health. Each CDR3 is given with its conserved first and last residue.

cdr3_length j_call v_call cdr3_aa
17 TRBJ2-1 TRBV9 CASSVVRGSLGSDEQFF
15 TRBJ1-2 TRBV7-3 CASSPQGARSSSYTF
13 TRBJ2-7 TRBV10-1 CASSAGTDYEQYF
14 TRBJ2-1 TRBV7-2 CASSPASAHNEQFF
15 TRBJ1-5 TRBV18 CASSPEGNSNQPQHF
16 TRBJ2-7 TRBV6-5 CASSYSRGAVSYEQYF
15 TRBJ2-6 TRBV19 CASTMTGSGANVLTF
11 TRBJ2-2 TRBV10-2 CASKATGELFF
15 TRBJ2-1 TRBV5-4 CASSSVPSGYNEQFF
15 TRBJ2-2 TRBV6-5 CASSRRDRGTGELFF
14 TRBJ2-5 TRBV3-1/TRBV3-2 CASSQASQLGTQYF
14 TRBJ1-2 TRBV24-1 CATSGRTVSYGYTF
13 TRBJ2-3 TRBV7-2 CASRLFSTDTQYF
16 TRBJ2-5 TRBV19 CASSRDRGRHGETQYF
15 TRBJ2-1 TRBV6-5 CASRLLAGVSNEQFF
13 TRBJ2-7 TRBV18 CASSLELAREQYF
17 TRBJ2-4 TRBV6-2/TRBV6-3 CASSYSIQILAKNIQYF
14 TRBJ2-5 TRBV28 CASSSPTPSETQYF
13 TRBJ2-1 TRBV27 CASSFGTYNEQFF
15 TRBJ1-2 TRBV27 CASSPTGTGNYGYTF
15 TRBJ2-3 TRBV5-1 CASSLVQGSTDTQYF
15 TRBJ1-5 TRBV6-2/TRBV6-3 CASSYGVGAGQPQHF
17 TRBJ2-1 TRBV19 CASSSGQGTPTYNEQFF
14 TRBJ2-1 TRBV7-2 CASSGPGPRDEQFF
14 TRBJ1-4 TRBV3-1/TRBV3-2 CASSQDRDRGSRFF
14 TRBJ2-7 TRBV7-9 CASSSGTLSYEQYF
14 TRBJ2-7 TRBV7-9 CASSSGQGAGEQYF
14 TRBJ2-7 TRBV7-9 CASSLSSGSSEQYF
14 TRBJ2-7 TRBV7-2 CASSPDRGLNEQYF
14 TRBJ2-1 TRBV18 CASSPGLHYNEQFF
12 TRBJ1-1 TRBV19 CASRDRNTEAFF
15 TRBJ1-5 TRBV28 CASSLSGTGSQPQHF
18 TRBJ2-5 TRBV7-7 CASSPGTSGRRIQETQYF
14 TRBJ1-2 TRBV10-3 CAISEGDRDYGYTF
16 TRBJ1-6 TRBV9 CASSVGVQGIGSPLHF
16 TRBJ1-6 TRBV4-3 CASSQEGSSYNSPLHF
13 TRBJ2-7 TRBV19 CASSIDTDYEQYF
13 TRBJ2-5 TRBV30 CAWSQQGGETQYF
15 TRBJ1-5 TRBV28 CASRSVPTDWQPQHF
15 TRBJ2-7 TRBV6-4 CASSVEAGETYEQYF
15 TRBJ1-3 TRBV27 CASSLNGRRGNTIYF
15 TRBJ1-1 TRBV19 CASSLARTGGTEAFF
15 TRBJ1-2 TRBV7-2 CASSPSREVVYGYTF
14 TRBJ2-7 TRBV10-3 CAISRSSPTNEQYF
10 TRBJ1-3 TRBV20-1 CTTPRNTIYF
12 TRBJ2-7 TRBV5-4 CASSLNVAQQYF
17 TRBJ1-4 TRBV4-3 CASSQGGAGAGAEKLFF
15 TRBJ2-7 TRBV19 CASRTRMGVLYEQYF
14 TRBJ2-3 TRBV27 CASALTRLMGTQYF
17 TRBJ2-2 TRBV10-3 CAIRRRASGENTGELFF
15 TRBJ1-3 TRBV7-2 CASIDKGSSGNTIYF
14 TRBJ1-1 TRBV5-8 CASSLAGAVTEAFF
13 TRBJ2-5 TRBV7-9 CASSFKGAETQYF
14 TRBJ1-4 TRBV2 CASRDPGGNEKLFF
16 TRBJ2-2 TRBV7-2 CASSLALGANTGELFF
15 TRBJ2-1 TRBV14 CASSPWMAGGNEQFF
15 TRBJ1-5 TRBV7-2 CASSLDESGNQPQHF